These T cell receptor beta chains were read from a single sample in a study of T cells in tuberculosis. Some clones are missing from TCRdb's copy, which holds only in-frame ones; the method was immunoSEQ multiplex PCR. The sample records tens of thousands of clones, approximately 91% being singletons. The material sequenced was CD1b-GMM tetramer-negative cells sorted from PBMCs. All receptors come from an adult woman with latent tuberculosis. Each CDR3 is given with its conserved first and last residue. D genes are given only for firm matches. A row's size may be missing; if present it is once, few, many or a size class.

clone_size | j_call | v_call | d_call | cdr3_aa | cdr3_nt
. | TRBJ2-5 | TRBV30 | TRBD1 | CAWSSGTGIQETQYF | TGTGCCTGGAGTTCCGGGACAGGAATCCAAGAGACCCAGTACTTC
. | TRBJ1-1 | TRBV25-1 | . | CASSDSGNTEAFF | TGTGCCAGCAGTGATTCCGGGAACACTGAAGCTTTCTTT
few | TRBJ1-5 | TRBV30 | TRBD1 | CAWSAETGRSNQPQHF | TGTGCCTGGAGTGCCGAGACAGGGCGAAGCAATCAGCCCCAGCATTTT
. | TRBJ1-2 | TRBV30 | TRBD1 | CAWSGYRDRMVINYGYTF | TGTGCCTGGAGTGGATACCGGGACAGAATGGTCATTAACTATGGCTACACCTTC
. | TRBJ1-1 | TRBV14 | TRBD1 | CASSQWTGPYSGTEAFF | TGTGCCAGCAGCCAATGGACAGGGCCTTATAGTGGCACTGAAGCTTTCTTT
. | TRBJ2-3 | TRBV7-6 | TRBD2 | CASSLASGGASDTQYF | TGTGCCAGCAGCTTAGCTAGCGGGGGGGCATCAGATACGCAGTATTTT
. | TRBJ2-7 | TRBV6-5 | . | CASSYLQGKTYEQYF | TGTGCCAGCAGTTACCTACAGGGTAAGACCTACGAGCAGTACTTC
. | TRBJ1-1 | TRBV30 | . | CAWSVVRGMNTEAFF | TGTGCCTGGAGTGTGGTTAGGGGCATGAACACTGAAGCTTTCTTT
few | TRBJ2-1 | TRBV4-3 | . | CASSQNNNNEQFF | TGCGCCAGCAGCCAAAATAACAACAATGAGCAGTTCTTC
. | TRBJ1-3 | TRBV5-6 | . | CASSLGGHGNTIYF | TGTGCCAGCAGCTTGGGGGGGCATGGAAACACCATATATTTT
. | TRBJ2-7 | TRBV5-6 | . | CASSFGTSFSYEQYF | TGTGCCAGCAGCTTCGGGACAAGTTTCTCCTACGAGCAGTACTTC
once | TRBJ2-4 | TRBV7-2 | . | CASSPLTGLTYF | TGTGCCAGCAGCCCCTTGACGGGACTTACGTACTTC
. | TRBJ1-3 | TRBV7-9 | . | CASTGDLSGNTIYF | TGTGCCAGCACGGGGGACCTCTCTGGAAACACCATATATTTT
. | TRBJ2-2 | TRBV7-2 | TRBD2 | CASSSRTGGFDGELFF | TGTGCCAGCAGCTCCAGAACCGGGGGGTTTGACGGGGAGCTGTTTTTT
. | TRBJ1-3 | TRBV5-4 | TRBD1 | CASSQDRGGNTIYF | TGTGCCAGCAGCCAGGACAGGGGGGGAAACACCATATATTTT
. | TRBJ2-6 | TRBV7-2 | . | CASSLRGGSGANVLTF | TGTGCCAGCAGCTTACGAGGGGGCTCTGGGGCCAACGTCCTGACTTTC
. | TRBJ2-5 | TRBV21-1 | . | CASRGLSGETQYF | TGTGCCAGCAGAGGGCTAAGCGGAGAGACCCAGTACTTC
. | TRBJ1-1 | TRBV11-2 | . | CASSSIQRGFRTEAFF | TGTGCCAGCAGCTCCATTCAAAGGGGGTTTCGGACTGAAGCTTTCTTT
. | TRBJ2-3 | TRBV27 | . | CASSFGGDTQYF | TGTGCCAGCAGTTTTGGGGGGGATACGCAGTATTTT
few | TRBJ1-2 | TRBV6-1 | . | CASSEVGGIYGYTF | TGTGCCAGCAGTGAAGTGGGGGGAATCTATGGCTACACCTTC
. | TRBJ2-1 | TRBV10-3 | . | CAISESEASYNEQFF | TGTGCCATCAGTGAGTCGGAGGCGTCCTACAATGAGCAGTTCTTC
. | TRBJ1-3 | TRBV7-8 | TRBD1 | CASSRKAGGRSGNTIYF | TGTGCCAGCAGCCGAAAGGCAGGGGGCAGGTCTGGAAACACCATATATTTT
few | TRBJ2-5 | TRBV6-5 | . | CASNRGWQETQYF | TGTGCCAGCAATAGGGGCTGGCAAGAGACCCAGTACTTC
. | TRBJ1-6 | TRBV30 | TRBD1 | CAWRTGSSYNSPLHF | TGTGCCTGGAGGACAGGGAGCTCCTATAATTCACCCCTCCACTTT
. | TRBJ2-3 | TRBV2 | . | CASTTSFFSTDTQYF | TGTGCCAGCACGACTTCCTTTTTTAGCACAGATACGCAGTATTTT